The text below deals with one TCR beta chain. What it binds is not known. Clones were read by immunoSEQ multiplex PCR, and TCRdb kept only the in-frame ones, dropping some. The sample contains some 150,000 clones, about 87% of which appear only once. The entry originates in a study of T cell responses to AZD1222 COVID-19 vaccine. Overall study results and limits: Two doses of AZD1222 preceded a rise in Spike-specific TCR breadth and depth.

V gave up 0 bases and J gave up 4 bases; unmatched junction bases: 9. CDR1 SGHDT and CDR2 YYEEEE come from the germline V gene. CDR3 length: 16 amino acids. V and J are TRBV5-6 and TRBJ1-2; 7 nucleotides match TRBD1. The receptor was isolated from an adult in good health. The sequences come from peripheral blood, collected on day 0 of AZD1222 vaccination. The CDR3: CASSLGVTGTVYGYTF. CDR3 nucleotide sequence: TGTGCCAGCAGCTTGGGGGTTACCGGGACAGTCTATGGCTACACCTTC.